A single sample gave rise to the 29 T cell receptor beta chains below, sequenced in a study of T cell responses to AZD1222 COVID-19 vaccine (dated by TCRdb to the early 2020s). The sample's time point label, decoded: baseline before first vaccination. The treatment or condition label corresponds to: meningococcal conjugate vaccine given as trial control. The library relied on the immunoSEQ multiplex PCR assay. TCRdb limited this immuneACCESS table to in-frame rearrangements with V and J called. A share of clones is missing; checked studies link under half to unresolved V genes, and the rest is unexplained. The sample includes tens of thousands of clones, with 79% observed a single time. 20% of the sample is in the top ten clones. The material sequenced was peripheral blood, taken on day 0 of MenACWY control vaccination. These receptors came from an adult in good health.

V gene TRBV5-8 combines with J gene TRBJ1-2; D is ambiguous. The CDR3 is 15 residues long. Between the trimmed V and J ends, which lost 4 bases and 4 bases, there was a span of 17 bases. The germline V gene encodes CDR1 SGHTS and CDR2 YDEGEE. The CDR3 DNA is TGTGCCAGCAGCGATACGGACGGGGATGGCTATGGCTACACCTTC. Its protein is CASSDTDGDGYGYTF.

CDR3 protein: CASSYSGTGDWGTQYF. The CDR3, as DNA: TGTGCCAGCAGTTACTCCGGGACAGGGGACTGGGGTACGCAGTATTTT. The J gene is TRBJ2-3, the V gene TRBV6-5; 10 bases align to TRBD1. The junction had 8 bases not matched to a gene; V was cut back by 0 bases and J by 8 bases. The V gene's germline CDR1 is MNHEY and CDR2 SVGAGI. This CDR3 is built from 16 residues.

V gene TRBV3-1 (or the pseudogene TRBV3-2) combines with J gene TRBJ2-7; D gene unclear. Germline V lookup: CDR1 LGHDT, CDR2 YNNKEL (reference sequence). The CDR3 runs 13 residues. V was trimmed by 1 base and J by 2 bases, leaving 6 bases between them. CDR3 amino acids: CASSQGRPYEQYF. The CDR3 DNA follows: TGTGCCAGCAGCCAAGGTCGGCCCTACGAGCAGTACTTC.

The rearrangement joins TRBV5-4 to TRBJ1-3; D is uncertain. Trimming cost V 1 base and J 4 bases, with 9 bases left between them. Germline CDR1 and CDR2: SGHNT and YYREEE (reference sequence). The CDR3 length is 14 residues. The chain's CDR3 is CASSLRSDGNTIYF. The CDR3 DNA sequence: TGTGCCAGCAGCTTGAGGTCGGACGGAAACACCATATATTTT.

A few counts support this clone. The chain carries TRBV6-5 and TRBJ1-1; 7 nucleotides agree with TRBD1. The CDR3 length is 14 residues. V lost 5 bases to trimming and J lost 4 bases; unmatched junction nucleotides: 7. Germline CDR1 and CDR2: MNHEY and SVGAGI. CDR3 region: CASSNRGDGTEAFF. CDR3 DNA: TGTGCCAGCAGTAACAGGGGAGACGGCACTGAAGCTTTCTTT.

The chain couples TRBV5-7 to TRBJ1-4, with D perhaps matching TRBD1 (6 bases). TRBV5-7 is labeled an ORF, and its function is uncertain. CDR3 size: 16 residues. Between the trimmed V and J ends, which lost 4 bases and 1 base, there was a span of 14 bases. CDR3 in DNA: TGTGCCAGCAGCGACATCGGACAGAGAACTAATGAAAAACTGTTTTTT. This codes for CASSDIGQRTNEKLFF.

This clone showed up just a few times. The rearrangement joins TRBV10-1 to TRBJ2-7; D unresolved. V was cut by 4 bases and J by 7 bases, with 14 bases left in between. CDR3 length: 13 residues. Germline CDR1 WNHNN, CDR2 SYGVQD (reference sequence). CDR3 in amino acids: CASSVGLHGEQYF. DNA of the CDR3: TGCGCCAGCAGTGTTGGTCTCCACGGGGAGCAGTACTTC.

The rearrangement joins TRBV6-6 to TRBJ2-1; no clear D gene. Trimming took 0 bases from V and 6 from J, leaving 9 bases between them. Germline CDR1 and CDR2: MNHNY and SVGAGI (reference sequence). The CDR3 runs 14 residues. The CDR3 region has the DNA TGTGCCAGCAGTTACTCGTATGCTAGCAATGAGCAGTTCTTC. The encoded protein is CASSYSYASNEQFF.

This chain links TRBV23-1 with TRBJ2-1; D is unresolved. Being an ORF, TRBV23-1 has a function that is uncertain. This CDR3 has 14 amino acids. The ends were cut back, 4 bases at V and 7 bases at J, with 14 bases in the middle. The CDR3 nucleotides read TGCGCCAGCAGTCGAGTGCAGAGTCGGAATGAGCAGTTCTTC. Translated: CASSRVQSRNEQFF.

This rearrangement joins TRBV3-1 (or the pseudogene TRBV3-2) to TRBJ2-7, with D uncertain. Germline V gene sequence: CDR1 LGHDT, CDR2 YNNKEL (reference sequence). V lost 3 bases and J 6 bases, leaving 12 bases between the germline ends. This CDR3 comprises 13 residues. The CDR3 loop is CASSQTRKGEQYF. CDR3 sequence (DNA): TGTGCCAGCAGCCAGACCAGAAAAGGCGAGCAGTACTTC.

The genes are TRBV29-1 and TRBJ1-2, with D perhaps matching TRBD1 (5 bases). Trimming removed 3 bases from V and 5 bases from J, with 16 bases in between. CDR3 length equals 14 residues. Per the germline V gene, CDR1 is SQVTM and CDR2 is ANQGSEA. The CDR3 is CSVDGPGRMYGYTF. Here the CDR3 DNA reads TGCAGCGTTGACGGGCCGGGGCGTATGTATGGCTACACCTTC.

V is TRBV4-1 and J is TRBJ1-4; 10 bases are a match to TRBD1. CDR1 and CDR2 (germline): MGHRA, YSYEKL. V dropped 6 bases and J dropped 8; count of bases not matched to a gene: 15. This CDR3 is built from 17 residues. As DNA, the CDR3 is TGCGCCAGCAGTCTCCGGGACAGGGGAGGGATTAGGGAAAAACTGTTTTTT. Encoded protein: CASSLRDRGGIREKLFF.

The CDR3 sequence is CASSDRNYGYTF. The CDR3 region has the DNA TGTGCCAGCAGTGACCGTAACTATGGCTACACCTTC. The chain couples TRBV2 to TRBJ1-2; D gene uncertain. The CDR3 length is 12 residues. V lost 3 bases and J lost 1, with 3 bases in between. Per germline, CDR1 SNHLY and CDR2 FYNNEI.

The CDR3 is CASSPGTAIDLNTEAFF. The CDR3 DNA sequence: TGTGCCAGCAGCCCCGGGACAGCCATAGACCTGAACACTGAAGCTTTCTTT. The genes are TRBV27 and TRBJ1-1, with 7 nucleotides matching TRBD1. Per germline, CDR1 MNHEY and CDR2 SMNVEV (reference sequence). With 6 bases clipped from V and 0 bases from J, the junction kept 13 bases outside the gene matches. This CDR3 is 17 amino acids long.

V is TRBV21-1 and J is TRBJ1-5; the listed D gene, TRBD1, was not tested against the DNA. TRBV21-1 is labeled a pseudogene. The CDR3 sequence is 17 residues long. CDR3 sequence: CASSKDRRGPSNQPQHF. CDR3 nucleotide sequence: TGTGCCAGCAGCAAAGACCGCAGGGGGCCTAGCAATCAGCCCCAGCATTTT.

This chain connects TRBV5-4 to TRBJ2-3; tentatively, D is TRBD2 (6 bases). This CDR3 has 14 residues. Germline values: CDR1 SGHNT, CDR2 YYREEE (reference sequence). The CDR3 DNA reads TGTGCAGCAAGTTCGGGGCACGGGAGAGATACGCAGTATTTT. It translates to CAASSGHGRDTQYF.

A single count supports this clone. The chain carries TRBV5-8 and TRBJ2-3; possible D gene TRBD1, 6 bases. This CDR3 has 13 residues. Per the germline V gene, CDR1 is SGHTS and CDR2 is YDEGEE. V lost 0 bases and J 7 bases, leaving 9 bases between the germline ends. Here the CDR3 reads CASSLAQGYTQYF. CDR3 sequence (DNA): TGTGCCAGCAGCTTGGCGCAGGGGTATACGCAGTATTTT.

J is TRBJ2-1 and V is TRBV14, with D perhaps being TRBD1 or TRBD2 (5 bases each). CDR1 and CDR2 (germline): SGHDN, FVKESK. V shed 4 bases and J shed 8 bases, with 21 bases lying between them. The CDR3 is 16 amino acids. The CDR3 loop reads CASSRRGANPRDEQFF. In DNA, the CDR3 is TGTGCCAGCAGCCGGAGAGGGGCTAACCCTCGGGATGAGCAGTTCTTC.

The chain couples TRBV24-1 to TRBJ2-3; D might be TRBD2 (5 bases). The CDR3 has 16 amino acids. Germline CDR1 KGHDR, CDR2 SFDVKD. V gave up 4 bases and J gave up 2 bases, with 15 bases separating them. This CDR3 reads CATSDHTRDTTDTQYF. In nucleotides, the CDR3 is TGTGCCACCAGTGACCATACACGGGATACCACAGATACGCAGTATTTT.

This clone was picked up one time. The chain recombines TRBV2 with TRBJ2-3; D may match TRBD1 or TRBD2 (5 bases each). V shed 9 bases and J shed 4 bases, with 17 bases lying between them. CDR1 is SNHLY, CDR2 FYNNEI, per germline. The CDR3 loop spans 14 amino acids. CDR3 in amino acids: CARSGQGFPDTQYF. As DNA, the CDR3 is TGTGCCAGGTCGGGGCAGGGTTTTCCAGATACGCAGTATTTT.

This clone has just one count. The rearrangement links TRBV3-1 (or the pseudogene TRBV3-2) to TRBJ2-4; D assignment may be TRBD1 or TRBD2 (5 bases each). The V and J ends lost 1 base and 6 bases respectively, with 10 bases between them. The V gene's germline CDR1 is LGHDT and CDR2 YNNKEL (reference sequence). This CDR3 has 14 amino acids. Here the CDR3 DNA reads TGTGCCAGCAGCCAAGGCAGGGCGGGAAACATTCAGTACTTC. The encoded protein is CASSQGRAGNIQYF.

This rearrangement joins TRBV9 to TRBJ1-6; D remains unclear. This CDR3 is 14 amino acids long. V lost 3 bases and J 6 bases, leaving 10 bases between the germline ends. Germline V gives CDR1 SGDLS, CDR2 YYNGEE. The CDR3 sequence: CASSGGQSNSPLHF. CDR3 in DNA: TGTGCCAGCAGCGGCGGGCAGTCTAATTCACCCCTCCACTTT.

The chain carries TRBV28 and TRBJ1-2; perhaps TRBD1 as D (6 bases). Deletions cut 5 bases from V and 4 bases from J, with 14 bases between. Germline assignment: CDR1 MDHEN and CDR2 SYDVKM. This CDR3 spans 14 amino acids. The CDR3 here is CASSGQSEVYGYTF. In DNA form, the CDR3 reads TGTGCCAGCAGTGGACAGTCCGAGGTCTATGGCTACACCTTC.

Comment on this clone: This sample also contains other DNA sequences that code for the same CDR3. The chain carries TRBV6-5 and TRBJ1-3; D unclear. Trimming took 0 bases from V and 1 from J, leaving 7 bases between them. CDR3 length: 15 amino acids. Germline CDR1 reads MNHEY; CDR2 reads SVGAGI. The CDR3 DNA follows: TGTGCCAGCAGTTACTCGGAAGGGTCTGGAAACACCATATATTTT. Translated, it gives CASSYSEGSGNTIYF.

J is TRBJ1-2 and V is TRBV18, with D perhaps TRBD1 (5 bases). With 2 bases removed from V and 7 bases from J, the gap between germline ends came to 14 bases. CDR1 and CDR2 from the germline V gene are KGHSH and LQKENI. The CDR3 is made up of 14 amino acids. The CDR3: CASSPSRDLGGYTF. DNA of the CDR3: TGTGCCAGCTCACCATCCAGGGATCTTGGTGGCTACACCTTC.

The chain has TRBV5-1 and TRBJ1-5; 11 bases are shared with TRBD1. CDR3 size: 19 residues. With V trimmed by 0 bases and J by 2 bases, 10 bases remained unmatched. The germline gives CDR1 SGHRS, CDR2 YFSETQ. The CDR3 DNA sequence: TGCGCCAGCAGCTTGGCCCGGGACAGGGGGTTACATGGCAATCAGCCCCAGCATTTT. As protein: CASSLARDRGLHGNQPQHF.

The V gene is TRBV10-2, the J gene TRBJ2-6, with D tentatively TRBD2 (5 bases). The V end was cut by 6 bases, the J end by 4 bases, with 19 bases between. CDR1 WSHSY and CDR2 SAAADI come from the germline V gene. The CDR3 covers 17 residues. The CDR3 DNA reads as TGCGCCAGCAGCCTCCTGGTGGGAGCTGCCGGGGCCAACGTCCTGACTTTC. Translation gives CASSLLVGAAGANVLTF.

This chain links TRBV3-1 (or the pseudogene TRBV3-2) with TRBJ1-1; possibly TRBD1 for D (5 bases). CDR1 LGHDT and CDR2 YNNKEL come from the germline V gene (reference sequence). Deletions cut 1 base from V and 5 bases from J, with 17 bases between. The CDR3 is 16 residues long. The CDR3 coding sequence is TGTGCCAGCAGCCAAGGGAGGGCAGCGAGGGGAACTGAAGCTTTCTTT. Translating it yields CASSQGRAARGTEAFF.

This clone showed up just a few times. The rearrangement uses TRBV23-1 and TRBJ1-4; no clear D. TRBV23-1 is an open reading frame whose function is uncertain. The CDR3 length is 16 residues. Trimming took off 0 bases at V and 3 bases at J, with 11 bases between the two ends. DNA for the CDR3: TGCGCCAGCAGTCAATCAGAGGGTCGGGCTAATGAAAAACTGTTTTTT. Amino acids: CASSQSEGRANEKLFF.